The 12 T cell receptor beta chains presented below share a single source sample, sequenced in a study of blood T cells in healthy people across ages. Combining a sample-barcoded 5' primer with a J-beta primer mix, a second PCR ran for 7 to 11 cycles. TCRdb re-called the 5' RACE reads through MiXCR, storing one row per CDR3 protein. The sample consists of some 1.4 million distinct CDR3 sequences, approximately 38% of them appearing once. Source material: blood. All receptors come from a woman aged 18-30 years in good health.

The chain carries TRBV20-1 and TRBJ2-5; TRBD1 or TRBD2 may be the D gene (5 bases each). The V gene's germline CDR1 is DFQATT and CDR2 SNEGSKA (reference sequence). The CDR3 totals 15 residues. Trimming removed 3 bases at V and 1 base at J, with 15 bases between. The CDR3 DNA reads TGCAGTGCTAGTCCATGGGCAGGGACCCAAGAGACCCAGTACTTC. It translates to CSASPWAGTQETQYF.

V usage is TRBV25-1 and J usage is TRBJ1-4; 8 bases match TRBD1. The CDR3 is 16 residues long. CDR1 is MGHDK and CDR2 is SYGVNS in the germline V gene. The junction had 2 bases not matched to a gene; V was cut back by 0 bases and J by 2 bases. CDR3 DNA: TGTGCCAGCAGTGAATACAGGGGGCCCACTAATGAAAAACTGTTTTTT. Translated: CASSEYRGPTNEKLFF.

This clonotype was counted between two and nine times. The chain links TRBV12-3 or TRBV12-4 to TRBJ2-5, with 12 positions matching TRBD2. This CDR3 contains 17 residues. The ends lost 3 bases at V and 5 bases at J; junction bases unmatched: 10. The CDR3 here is CASSLRTSGKVGETQYF. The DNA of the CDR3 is TGTGCCAGCAGTTTGAGGACTAGCGGGAAGGTTGGGGAGACCCAGTACTTC.

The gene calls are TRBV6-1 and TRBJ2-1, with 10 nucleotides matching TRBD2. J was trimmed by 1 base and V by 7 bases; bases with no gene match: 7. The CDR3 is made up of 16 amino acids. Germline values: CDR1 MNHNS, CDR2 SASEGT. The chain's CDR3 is CASTRASGSSYNEQFF. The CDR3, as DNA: TGTGCCAGCACCCGGGCTAGCGGGAGTTCCTACAATGAGCAGTTCTTC.

CDR3 DNA sequence: TGTGCCACCAGCAGAGACGAGAACTATGGCTACACCTTC. Translated: CATSRDENYGYTF. The chain recombines TRBV15 with TRBJ1-2; D remains ambiguous. The length of the CDR3 is 13 residues. Per the germline V gene, CDR1 is LNHNV and CDR2 is YYDKDF (reference sequence). V was cut by 0 bases and J by 2 bases, with 4 bases left in between.

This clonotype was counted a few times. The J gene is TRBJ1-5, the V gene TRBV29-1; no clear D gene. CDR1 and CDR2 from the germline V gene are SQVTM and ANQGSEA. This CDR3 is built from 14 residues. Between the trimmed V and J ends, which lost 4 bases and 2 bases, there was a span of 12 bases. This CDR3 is CSVVWGGGNQPQHF. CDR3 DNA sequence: TGCAGCGTTGTATGGGGAGGTGGCAATCAGCCCCAGCATTTT.

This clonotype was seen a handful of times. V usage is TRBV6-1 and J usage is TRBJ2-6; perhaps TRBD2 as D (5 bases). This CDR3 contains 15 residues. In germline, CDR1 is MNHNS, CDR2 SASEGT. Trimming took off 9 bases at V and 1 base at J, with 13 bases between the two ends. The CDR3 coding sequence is TGTGCCAGTAACTCGTTAGCGTCTGGGGCCAACGTCCTGACTTTC. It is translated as CASNSLASGANVLTF.

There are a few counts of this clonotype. The CDR3 coding sequence is TGTGCCACCAAGGGACAGGGATTCACCGGGGAGCTGTTTTTT. Residues: CATKGQGFTGELFF. The V and J genes are TRBV12-3 or TRBV12-4 and TRBJ2-2; 9 positions agree with TRBD1. This CDR3 has 14 residues. V gave up 10 bases and J gave up 4 bases; unmatched junction bases: 7.

The CDR3 bases are TGTGCCAGCAGCCTCCTCGGGGCTGTCGATGAGCAGTTCTTC. Encoded protein: CASSLLGAVDEQFF. This chain uses TRBV3-1 with TRBJ2-1; the D call may be TRBD1 or TRBD2 (5 bases each). The germline V and J ends were trimmed by 4 bases and 8 bases, with 15 bases remaining between them. CDR1 is LGHDT, CDR2 YNNKEL, per germline (reference sequence). The CDR3 consists of 14 residues.

In DNA form, the CDR3 reads TGTGCCAGCAGGACGGCGGGGCAAGAGACCCAGTACTTC. Its translation: CASRTAGQETQYF. The chain links TRBV5-6 to TRBJ2-5; possible D gene TRBD2, 6 bases. The CDR3 covers 13 residues. Trimming cost V 5 bases and J 2 bases, with 10 bases left between them. Germline V gene sequence: CDR1 SGHDT, CDR2 YYEEEE.

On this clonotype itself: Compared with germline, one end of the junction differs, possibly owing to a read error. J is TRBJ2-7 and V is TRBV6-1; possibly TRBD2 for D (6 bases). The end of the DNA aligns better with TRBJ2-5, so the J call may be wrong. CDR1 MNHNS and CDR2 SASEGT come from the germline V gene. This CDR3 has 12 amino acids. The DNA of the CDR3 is TGTGCCTGCAGGAGGGTGGGGGAGACCCAGTACTTC. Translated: CACRRVGETQYF.

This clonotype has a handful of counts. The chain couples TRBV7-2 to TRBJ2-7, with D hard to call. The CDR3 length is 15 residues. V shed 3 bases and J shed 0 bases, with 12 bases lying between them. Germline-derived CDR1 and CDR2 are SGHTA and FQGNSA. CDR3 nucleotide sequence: TGTGCCAGCAGCTTTGTGTCTAAGAGCTCCTACGAGCAGTACTTC. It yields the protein CASSFVSKSSYEQYF.